This T cell receptor (beta chain) was recovered during a study of T cells in Graves' hyperthyroidism and ophthalmopathy. V was pared by 1 base and J by 0 bases, with 3 bases between. The CDR3 runs 13 residues. Germline V gene data show CDR1 as MDHEN and CDR2 as SYDVKM. A few counts support this clonotype. Authors of the study amplified TCR beta CDR3 regions from RNA transcripts. The study used the HTBI primer set for a first-round RT-PCR of the TCR CDR3. Each CDR3 protein is one row after TCRdb ran MiXCR on the multiplex PCR reads. Here the sample spans 30,000 to 40,000 distinct CDR3 sequences, 49% being singletons.

Sequencing was done on a sample of blood. The chain carries TRBV28 and TRBJ1-1; D gene uncertain. The sequence derives from a woman aged 50 to 60 with Graves' hyperthyroidism that later progressed to Graves' ophthalmopathy. DNA for the CDR3: TGTGCCAGCAGTTTATCTGTGAACACTGAAGCTTTCTTT. It yields the protein CASSLSVNTEAFF.